Each of the 29 T cell receptor beta chains below was sequenced from the same sample in a study of patients and donors after allogeneic stem cell transplantation. One entry per CDR3 protein, called by TCRdb with MiXCR from the RT-PCR reads. Of hundreds of thousands of distinct CDR3 sequences detected, 16% appear once; the ten largest clones hold over 6%. Sequencing input: blood, either unsorted or a sorted T cell fraction (not recorded which). These receptors all come from a human donor who was either an allogeneic HSCT recipient or a stem cell or donor lymphocyte infusion donor (not recorded which). It is not recorded whose cells these are; they may come from a transplant donor.

This clonotype was counted a few times. The V call is TRBV15, the J call TRBJ2-1; D gene unclear. The CDR3 is 16 residues long. The germline V gene encodes CDR1 LNHNV and CDR2 YYDKDF (reference sequence). The V gene lost 3 bases and the J gene lost 0 bases, with 12 bases spanning the gap. The DNA of the CDR3 is TGTGCCACCAGCAGTGTAACTAAGAGCTCCTACAATGAGCAGTTCTTC. This gives the protein CATSSVTKSSYNEQFF. Drawing the rest from reference TRBV15 and TRBJ2-1, the complete variable domain is DAMVIQNPRYQVTQFGKPVTLSCSQTLNHNVMYWYQQKSSQAPKLLFHYYDKDFNNEADTPDNFQSRRPNTSFCFLDIRSPGLGDTAMYLCATSSVTKSSYNEQFFGPGTRLTVL.

This clonotype was recorded a few times. The V and J genes are TRBV13 and TRBJ2-5, with TRBD2 matching over 11 bases. Germline CDR1 is PRHDT and CDR2 is FYEKMQ (reference sequence). The CDR3 covers 16 residues. V shed 3 bases, J shed 2 bases, and the junction held 5 bases outside the gene matches. Here the CDR3 reads CASSFTSGGIQETQYF. In DNA form, the CDR3 reads TGTGCCAGCAGCTTCACTAGCGGGGGTATTCAAGAGACCCAGTACTTC.

This clonotype turned up a few times. This chain links TRBV5-6 with TRBJ2-5; D is unclear. Germline V gene lookup returns CDR1 SGHDT and CDR2 YYEEEE. The CDR3 covers 14 residues. The germline V and J ends were trimmed by 0 bases and 0 bases, with 6 bases remaining between them. CDR3 protein: CASSLERNQETQYF. In nucleotides, the CDR3 is TGTGCCAGCAGCTTGGAACGGAACCAAGAGACCCAGTACTTC.

This clonotype was counted at least ten times. The J gene is TRBJ2-2, the V gene TRBV5-1, with 9 bases matching TRBD2. Germline trimming cut 4 bases from V and 0 bases from J; bases unmatched to any gene: 4. There are 16 residues in the CDR3. Looked up from germline, CDR1 is SGHRS and CDR2 is YFSETQ. This CDR3 reads CASSAASGANTGELFF. Here the CDR3 DNA reads TGCGCCAGCAGCGCAGCTAGCGGGGCGAACACCGGGGAGCTGTTTTTT.

This clonotype has a count of ten or more. The chain is built from TRBV29-1 and TRBJ1-5; 7 bases line up with TRBD1. The CDR3 totals 16 residues. Germline V gene data show CDR1 as SQVTM and CDR2 as ANQGSEA. V dropped 0 bases and J dropped 4; count of bases not matched to a gene: 9. DNA of the CDR3: TGCAGCGTTGAAGACCTCAGGGGGAAAGGGAATCAGCCCCAGCATTTT. Translated: CSVEDLRGKGNQPQHF.

The gene calls are TRBV15 and TRBJ2-3; D perhaps matches TRBD1 (6 bases). From germline, CDR1 is LNHNV and CDR2 YYDKDF (reference sequence). The CDR3 spans 15 residues. With 1 base removed from V and 5 bases from J, the gap between germline ends came to 13 bases. CDR3 loop: CATSRARTGQDTQYF. The DNA for the CDR3 is TGTGCCACCAGCAGAGCTAGAACAGGGCAAGATACGCAGTATTTT.

This clonotype was seen repeatedly, ten times or more. This sequence joins TRBV4-1 and TRBJ2-1; D may be TRBD1 or TRBD2 (5 bases each). Germline V gene data show CDR1 as MGHRA and CDR2 as YSYEKL. There are 13 residues in the CDR3. The V gene lost 0 bases and the J gene lost 15 bases, with 15 bases spanning the gap. CDR3 nucleotide sequence: TGCGCCAGCAGCCAAGATATGAGGGACCTGGGGTTCTTC. Translated, it gives CASSQDMRDLGFF.

This clonotype was seen a handful of times. The chain is built from TRBV25-1 and TRBJ2-2; 10 bases map to TRBD2. There are 15 residues in the CDR3. Germline-derived CDR1 and CDR2 are MGHDK and SYGVNS. The trim removed 4 bases at V and 1 base at J, leaving 0 bases unmatched. The chain's CDR3 is CASSVAGGNTGELFF. In DNA, the CDR3 is TGTGCCAGCAGTGTAGCGGGGGGGAACACCGGGGAGCTGTTTTTT. The variable domain in full, completed from reference TRBV25-1 and TRBJ2-2, reads EADIYQTPRYLVIGTGKKITLECSQTMGHDKMYWYQQDPGMELHLIHYSYGVNSTEKGDLSSESTVSRIRTEHFPLTLESARPSHTSQYLCASSVAGGNTGELFFGEGSRLTVL.

This clonotype was counted at least ten times. The chain uses TRBV5-1 and TRBJ1-1; possible D gene TRBD1, 5 bases. Germline values: CDR1 SGHRS, CDR2 YFSETQ. V lost 1 base and J lost 3, with 7 bases in between. The CDR3 length is 13 residues. The CDR3 coding sequence is TGCGCCAGCAGCTTGAGGGGTGACACTGAAGCTTTCTTT. Translating it yields CASSLRGDTEAFF.

This clonotype was observed a few times. J is TRBJ1-4 and V is TRBV20-1; D gene unclear. CDR3 length: 14 residues. Germline-derived CDR1 and CDR2 are DFQATT and SNEGSKA (reference sequence). Trimming took 1 base from V and 5 from J, leaving 11 bases between them. The chain's CDR3 is CSARGSRYNEKLFF. The CDR3 DNA follows: TGCAGTGCTAGAGGTTCACGGTACAATGAAAAACTGTTTTTT.

This chain uses TRBV10-3 with TRBJ2-5; no firm D call. V lost 7 bases and J lost 0, with 12 bases in between. The germline CDR1 and CDR2 sequences are ENHRY and SYGVKD. CDR3 size: 14 residues. The CDR3 protein is CAITRTADQETQYF. The CDR3 DNA reads TGTGCCATCACACGGACGGCCGACCAAGAGACCCAGTACTTC.

This sequence joins TRBV12-3 or TRBV12-4 and TRBJ2-3; the match to TRBD2 covers 9 bases. Trimming took 3 bases from V and 3 from J; bases not matched to a gene: 16. This CDR3 region has 19 residues. DNA of the CDR3: TGTGCCAGCAGTTTCGACGGGACACTCCGACTAGCGGAAACAGATACGCAGTATTTT. As protein: CASSFDGTLRLAETDTQYF.

This chain connects TRBV20-1 to TRBJ1-5; TRBD1 matches 7 bases. J gave up 8 bases and V 5 bases, and 12 bases lay outside the gene matches. Per germline, CDR1 DFQATT and CDR2 SNEGSKA (reference sequence). This CDR3 is built from 14 residues. The CDR3 loop is CSAGGRGPQEPQHF. The CDR3 coding sequence is TGCAGTGCTGGGGGGAGGGGGCCTCAGGAGCCCCAGCATTTT.

The chain joins TRBV5-1 to TRBJ1-6; 7 bases are shared with TRBD1. V gave up 5 bases and J gave up 4 bases; unmatched junction bases: 0. The CDR3 has 13 amino acids. Germline V gene sequence: CDR1 SGHRS, CDR2 YFSETQ. CDR3 nucleotide sequence: TGCGCCAGCAGGGACAGGTATAATTCACCCCTCCACTTT. Protein: CASRDRYNSPLHF.

This clonotype has just a few counts. This chain connects TRBV12-3 or TRBV12-4 to TRBJ1-5; a possible D gene is TRBD1 (5 bases). CDR3 length: 13 amino acids. Trimming removed 7 bases from V and 7 bases from J, with 14 bases in between. This CDR3 reads CASMGGGWQPQHF. In DNA form, the CDR3 reads TGTGCCAGCATGGGGGGTGGATGGCAGCCCCAGCATTTT.

The chain uses TRBV19 and TRBJ2-1; 7 bases align to TRBD2. Germline lookup yields CDR1 LNHDA and CDR2 SQIVND (reference sequence). V lost 2 bases, J lost 6 bases, and 7 bases stayed unmatched. CDR3 length equals 15 residues. The CDR3, as DNA: TGTGCCAGTAGTATAACGGGGAGGGGTAGCAATGAGCAGTTCTTC. Its protein product is CASSITGRGSNEQFF.

This clonotype appeared a few times. J is TRBJ1-1 and V is TRBV19; the D gene is possibly TRBD1 (5 bases). In germline, CDR1 is LNHDA, CDR2 SQIVND (reference sequence). V was shortened by 7 bases and J by 4 bases, with 10 bases between the two germline ends. The CDR3 has 12 residues. The CDR3 reads CASIIGGTEAFF. As DNA, the CDR3 is TGTGCCAGTATCATCGGGGGCACTGAAGCTTTCTTT. Full variable domain (remainder filled in from reference TRBV19 and TRBJ1-1): DGGITQSPKYLFRKEGQNVTLSCEQNLNHDAMYWYRQDPGQGLRLIYYSQIVNDFQKGDIAEGYSVSREKKESFPLTVTSAQKNPTAFYLCASIIGGTEAFFGQGTRLTVV.

This clonotype has a count of ten or more. The chain combines TRBV12-3 or TRBV12-4 with TRBJ1-6; D unresolved. The CDR3 is 14 amino acids. The V end lost 2 bases, the J end lost 7 bases, and 9 bases lay between the germline ends. The CDR3: CASSLLETNSPLHF. The CDR3 DNA is TGTGCCAGCAGTTTATTAGAAACGAATTCACCCCTCCACTTT.

This clonotype has just a few counts. The chain carries TRBV11-2 and TRBJ2-3, with D unclear. Trimming pared 3 bases from V and 2 bases from J, leaving 9 bases between. The CDR3 totals 14 residues. Germline V CDR1 and CDR2: SGHAT, FQNNGV. Here the CDR3 DNA reads TGTGCCAGCAGCTTGTGGGTCAACACAGATACGCAGTATTTT. Protein: CASSLWVNTDTQYF.

V gene TRBV18 combines with J gene TRBJ1-1; D is possibly TRBD1 (5 bases). Germline V CDR1 and CDR2: KGHSH, LQKENI. The V and J ends lost 0 bases and 1 base respectively, with 6 bases between them. The CDR3 is 14 residues long. The CDR3 reads CASSPPGGNTEAFF. The CDR3 DNA reads TGTGCCAGCTCACCACCGGGGGGGAACACTGAAGCTTTCTTT.

This clonotype has only a few counts. The gene calls are TRBV3-1 and TRBJ1-3, with no clear D. Germline V gene data show CDR1 as LGHDT and CDR2 as YNNKEL (reference sequence). Trimming left V 4 bases short and J 4 bases short, with 5 bases between. The CDR3 runs 12 residues. The CDR3 is CASSPPGNTIYF. The CDR3, as DNA: TGTGCCAGCAGCCCCCCCGGAAACACCATATATTTT.

This chain joins TRBV12-3 or TRBV12-4 and TRBJ1-1, with D unresolved. Trimming removed 2 bases from V and 5 bases from J, with 12 bases in between. There are 14 residues in the CDR3. For the CDR3, the DNA is TGTGCCAGCAGTTTACTCAGGCCGGAAACTGAAGCTTTCTTT. This encodes CASSLLRPETEAFF.

V is TRBV24-1 and J is TRBJ2-1, with TRBD2 matching 11 bases. V shed 4 bases, J shed 8 bases, and the junction held 12 bases outside the gene matches. Germline V gene lookup returns CDR1 KGHDR and CDR2 SFDVKD. The CDR3 runs 17 residues. DNA for the CDR3: TGTGCCACCAGTGAGCACGCGACTAGCGGGATTTTGGATGAGCAGTTCTTC. Its protein product is CATSEHATSGILDEQFF.

Of note for this clonotype: This may stem from a read error, because a much larger clone lies one nucleotide away. The chain couples TRBV12-3 or TRBV12-4 to TRBJ1-5; tentatively, D is TRBD1 (6 bases). The V end was cut by 6 bases, the J end by 1 base, with 13 bases between. This CDR3 comprises 15 residues. CDR3 coding DNA: TGTGCCAGCAGAATGGGCAGGGGCAGCAATCAGCCCCAGCATTTT. Translating it yields CASRMGRGSNQPQHF.

This clonotype has more than one count but fewer than ten. This rearrangement joins TRBV5-1 to TRBJ1-2; no definite D call. Trimming took off 6 bases at V and 4 bases at J, with 10 bases between the two ends. Germline V lookup: CDR1 SGHRS, CDR2 YFSETQ. The CDR3 has 12 residues. The CDR3 loop is CASKLEGYGYTF. The CDR3 DNA reads as TGCGCCAGCAAACTTGAGGGCTATGGCTACACCTTC.

This CDR3 reads CASSDLNRDSEAFF. CDR3 DNA sequence: TGTGCCAGCAGCGACCTAAACCGGGACAGTGAAGCTTTCTTT. The rearrangement links TRBV7-6 to TRBJ1-1, with TRBD1 identical over 7 bases. The CDR3 totals 14 residues. With 5 bases clipped from V and 7 bases from J, the junction kept 10 bases outside the gene matches. From germline, CDR1 is SGHVS and CDR2 FNYEAQ. The whole variable domain, filled in from reference TRBV7-6 and TRBJ1-1, reads GAGVSQSPRYKVTKRGQDVALRCDPISGHVSLYWYRQALGQGPEFLTYFNYEAQQDKSGLPNDRFSAERPEGSISTLTIQRTEQRDSAMYRCASSDLNRDSEAFFGQGTRLTVV.

This clonotype was recorded only once. The rearrangement uses TRBV2 and TRBJ1-3; D might be TRBD1 (5 bases). Germline-derived CDR1 and CDR2 are SNHLY and FYNNEI. V lost 7 bases to trimming and J lost 4 bases, with 14 bases between them. The CDR3 contains 14 residues. For the CDR3, the DNA is TGTGCCAGCATCTTCGACAGTACAGGAAACACCATATATTTT. The encoded protein is CASIFDSTGNTIYF.

The J gene is TRBJ2-5, the V gene TRBV4-1; no firm D call. Germline V lookup: CDR1 MGHRA, CDR2 YSYEKL. The V and J ends lost 0 bases and 5 bases respectively, with 16 bases between them. The CDR3 is 16 amino acids. This chain's CDR3 is CASSQEIGSERETQYF. For the CDR3, the DNA is TGCGCCAGCAGCCAAGAAATCGGGTCAGAACGGGAGACCCAGTACTTC.

This clonotype was seen repeatedly, ten times or more. The chain combines TRBV4-1 with TRBJ2-7, with 7 bases aligning to TRBD1. V trimming: 1 base; J trimming: 3 bases; junction bases outside the gene matches: 6. The germline CDR1 and CDR2 sequences are MGHRA and YSYEKL. The length of the CDR3 is 15 residues. As DNA, the CDR3 is TGCGCCAGCAGCCAAGGACAGGGAAGAAGCTACGAGCAGTACTTC. The encoded protein is CASSQGQGRSYEQYF.